This T cell receptor (beta chain) was observed in a study of T-cell reconstitution after alpha-beta-depleted transplantation in children listed by TCRdb under 2016. As for the study more broadly: T-cell immune reconstitution after TCRalphabeta/CD19-depleted allogeneic hematopoietic cell transplantation in children was quantitatively tracked in the study by means of TCR repertoire profiling.

The library was made by PCR. The instrument was an Illumina HiSeq 2500. TCR library preparation used molecular barcoding, with unique molecular identifiers applied to normalize quantification of the TCRbeta repertoire. TCRdb passed the public sequencing reads through fastp at Q25 and MiXCR, retaining productive beta sequences. Rows are unified per CDR3 protein, each entry keeping the most common DNA and genes. The sample has a few hundred thousand distinct CDR3 sequences on record, over 10% of them singletons. Over 2% of the sample belongs to the ten largest clones. Broader findings and caveats from the paper: Apparently early alphabetaT-cell count recovery about two months after transplant reportedly relied on only several hundred rapidly expanded clones derived from non-depleted graft cells. In some patients, the high TCRbeta diversity seen at day 60 was put down to recipient T cells and intrathymic progenitors that had survived conditioning. The frequencies of hyperexpanded clones fell over the following months, and after one year, T-cell counts and TCRbeta diversity were mostly attributed to newly produced T cells.

The CDR3 holds 15 amino acids from the cysteine to the phenylalanine. This entry keeps only the CDR3 DNA: 45 bases, framed from base 1. For CDR1 and CDR2, the germline V gene (reference sequence) lists DFQATT and SNEGSKA. The trim is 3 bases for V and 7 bases for J, with a gap of 18 bases between the germline ends. According to the study, the label for this sample's treatment or condition signals: allogeneic hematopoietic cell transplantation with graft depleted of TCRalphabeta T cells and CD19 B cells. The children who served as transplant recipients had been given grafts of TCRalphabeta/CD19-depleted allogeneic hematopoietic cells. This clonotype was observed a few times. Its antigen is not yet known. No much larger clonotype is one base removed from it; base qualities were not supplied.

The receptor was isolated from a male patient younger than 18 who had a stem cell transplant for acute myeloid leukemia, so the T cells may come from the graft donor. The chain is made from TRBV20-1 and TRBJ1-4; no confident D gene assignment can be made. The sample was PBMCs, mostly from graft donor cells, taken 360 days after TCRalphabeta/CD19-depleted stem cell transplant. DNA sequence: TGCAGTGCTAGGGCCCACGGGGAGGGTTTTGAAAAACTGTTTTTT. Its amino acids are CSARAHGEGFEKLFF.